The text below deals with one TCR beta chain. The target antigen is unknown. TCRdb's table, derived via immunoSEQ multiplex PCR, lists solely in-frame clones and lacks some. Here the sample spans 8,000 to 10,000 clones, over 95% being singletons. This specimen comes from a study of T cells after posttransplantation cyclophosphamide. Study conclusions and caveats: Donor CD8+ memory clones often dominated recipient blood repertoires at later times. After PTCy, TRB diversity resembled that of CNI/methotrexate controls.

V trimming: 5 bases; J trimming: 5 bases; junction bases outside the gene matches: 16. This CDR3 region has 17 residues. Looked up from germline, CDR1 is SEHNR and CDR2 is FQNEAQ (reference sequence). The chain is built from TRBV7-9 and TRBJ2-3; 7 bases line up with TRBD1. The source of this sequence is a man aged 45 to 65 in good health, CMV-negative, and a related stem cell transplant donor. The sequencing sample was made of naive CD8+ T cells sorted from PBMCs. The CDR3: CASSPLIGGREGDTQYF. Here the CDR3 DNA reads TGTGCCAGCAGCCCTCTGATAGGGGGCCGAGAAGGAGATACGCAGTATTTT.